The 7 T cell receptor beta chains presented below share a single source sample, sequenced in a study of shared T cell receptors in the human thymus. Assay: immunoSEQ multiplex PCR; the TCRdb copy retains only in-frame clones and omits some. The table has under 850,000 clones, 85% to 90% seen once. The sample was also reused in another study, on human thymus T cells.

Material: thymocytes. These receptors originate from a boy less than two years old with a congenital heart defect.

The chain recombines TRBV5-4 with TRBJ2-3, with a tentative D call TRBD1 (6 bases). Germline V CDR1 and CDR2: SGHNT, YYREEE (reference sequence). The germline V and J ends were trimmed by 4 bases and 0 bases, with 12 bases remaining between them. This CDR3 contains 15 residues. The chain's CDR3 is CASSRTGSSTDTQYF. CDR3 nucleotides: TGTGCCAGCAGCCGTACAGGGTCTAGCACAGATACGCAGTATTTT.

This chain joins TRBV9 and TRBJ2-3, with 8 bases identical to TRBD2. J was trimmed by 6 bases and V by 4 bases; bases with no gene match: 10. Germline V gene data show CDR1 as SGDLS and CDR2 as YYNGEE. The CDR3 has 15 amino acids. The CDR3 region is CASSPGGPLGDTQYF. Here the CDR3 DNA reads TGTGCCAGCAGCCCGGGAGGGCCGCTTGGGGATACGCAGTATTTT.

The chain recombines TRBV5-4 with TRBJ2-1, with TRBD2 matching 16 bases. CDR1 is SGHNT and CDR2 is YYREEE in the germline V gene (reference sequence). The junction had 10 bases not matched to a gene; V was cut back by 4 bases and J by 0 bases. There are 20 residues in the CDR3. This CDR3 reads CASSAAGTSGRESSYNEQFF. The CDR3 region has the DNA TGTGCCAGCAGCGCCGCCGGGACTAGCGGGAGGGAGAGCTCCTACAATGAGCAGTTCTTC.

The J gene is TRBJ1-1, the V gene TRBV6-4; D not certain. The CDR3 consists of 14 residues. Germline CDR1 reads MRHNA; CDR2 reads SNTAGT. Trimming cost V 4 bases and J 1 base, with 10 bases left between them. The CDR3 here is CASSAGFQNTEAFF. In nucleotides, the CDR3 is TGTGCCAGCAGTGCGGGTTTTCAGAACACTGAAGCTTTCTTT.

The J gene is TRBJ2-3, the V gene TRBV9, with TRBD2 matching 8 bases. The CDR3 is 17 amino acids. CDR1 and CDR2 from the germline V gene are SGDLS and YYNGEE. V shed 4 bases, J shed 0 bases, and the junction held 10 bases outside the gene matches. CDR3 region: CASSTSERERSTDTQYF. The CDR3 nucleotides read TGTGCCAGCAGCACCTCGGAGCGGGAGAGGAGCACAGATACGCAGTATTTT. Drawing the rest from reference TRBV9 and TRBJ2-3, the complete variable domain is DSGVTQTPKHLITATGQRVTLRCSPRSGDLSVYWYQQSLDQGLQFLIQYYNGEERAKGNILERFSAQQFPDLHSELNLSSLELGDSALYFCASSTSERERSTDTQYFGPGTRLTVL.

Only one count was recorded for this clone. The rearrangement joins TRBV5-4 to TRBJ2-7; 7 bases agree with TRBD1. With 1 base clipped from V and 0 bases from J, the junction kept 10 bases outside the gene matches. CDR1 is SGHNT, CDR2 YYREEE, per germline (reference sequence). The CDR3 contains 17 residues. The CDR3: CASSLKPQGGASYEQYF. CDR3 coding DNA: TGTGCCAGCAGCTTGAAGCCCCAAGGGGGCGCCTCCTACGAGCAGTACTTC.

V usage is TRBV29-1 and J usage is TRBJ2-3; the D gene is possibly TRBD2 (6 bases). This CDR3 has 16 amino acids. Per germline, CDR1 SQVTM and CDR2 ANQGSEA. V was cut by 3 bases and J by 2 bases, with 18 bases left in between. This chain's CDR3 is CSVESPERAYTDTQYF. CDR3 nucleotide sequence: TGCAGCGTTGAGAGCCCGGAGCGGGCTTACACAGATACGCAGTATTTT.